A single T cell receptor (beta chain) is shown here with its context. What it recognizes is unknown. This specimen belongs to a study of cytomegalovirus exposure and HLA in healthy donors. General study results and limits: It was reportedly the case that the classifier diagnosed cytomegalovirus status with high specificity and sensitivity. In an earlier analysis, most TCR beta V segments were productive about 87% or about 30% of the time.

The germline gives CDR1 SGHRS, CDR2 YFSETQ. V trimming: 0 bases; J trimming: 4 bases; junction bases outside the gene matches: 8. There are 17 residues in the CDR3. Both 60 Vbeta primers and 13 Jbeta primers went into the PCR. The repertoire was sequenced with immunoSEQ multiplex PCR; TCRdb's copy has only in-frame clones and lacks some. The sample features over 100,000 clones, with over 1.5% in its top ten. The sequenced material came from PBMCs. The TCR was taken from a man younger than 35 in good health and CMV-seronegative. The V call is TRBV5-1, the J call TRBJ2-5, with 11 positions matching TRBD2. The CDR3 DNA reads as TGCGCCAGCAGCTTGGTTCTAGCGGGAGGAGTTGTAGAGACCCAGTACTTC. Protein sequence: CASSLVLAGGVVETQYF.